This note documents a single T cell receptor beta chain sequence. No antigen is known for it. The sample holds no much larger clone one base away, and base qualities are not on file. Trimming costs V 4 bases and J 9 bases, and their ends lie 15 bases apart. Including cysteine and phenylalanine, the CDR3 has 14 amino acids. The kept DNA is CDR3 alone, 42 bases in frame from the first base. The germline V gene sets CDR1 to KGHDR and CDR2 to SFDVKD. The sample was run on an Illumina NovaSeq 6000. TCRalpha and TCRbeta cDNA libraries were constructed by 5'RACE with constant-segment primers, with sample barcodes and unique molecular identifiers being introduced. RNA was extracted from every sample with Trizol reagent. Library amplification was performed in two PCR steps, and a second sample barcode and Illumina TruSeq adapters were introduced in the second step. Sequencing of libraries was performed on an Illumina NovaSeq with 2 x 150 bp paired-end reads. As for how the authors treated the data: The reads were demultiplexed and collapsed into UMI-guided consensus sequences using migec v1.2.7. With mixcr v2.1.11, UMI consensuses were aligned to TRA and TRB V and J templates and assembled into clonotypes. A clonotype was counted as expanded or contracted only when both edgeR and NoisET called the clonotype significant, with the noise models trained on biological replicates. For edgeR calls, the thresholds were a false discovery rate-adjusted p below 0.01 and a log2 fold-change of 1. PCA with hierarchical clustering of max-normalized trajectories of the 1000 most abundant clonotypes was used as exploratory dynamics analysis. The CD4 or CD8 phenotype of responding clones was assigned using the separately sequenced CD4+ and CD8+ repertoires. TCRdb reran the public reads through fastp at Q25 and MiXCR, keeping productive beta chains. Under each unique CDR3 protein, matching rows form one entry showing the most common genes and DNA. The V and J calls here are based on TCRdb, not the publication. Within this sample are 45,000 to 65,000 distinct CDR3 sequences, with approximately 9.5% of them counted one time only. The ten largest clonotypes hold 0.9% to 1.5% of the sample.

Ficoll-Paque density gradient centrifugation was the method used to isolate PBMCs. This entry comes from a study of T-cell memory formation after mild COVID-19 (dated by TCRdb to the early 2020s). Context from the whole study: Most TCR sequence clusters were specific to one of the two donors. In two donors, T-cell clones that expanded and contracted after mild COVID-19 were followed by sequencing TCRalpha and TCRbeta repertoires longitudinally. Two young, previously healthy adult volunteers made up the cohort, one male and one female.

Overall results and qualifications from the work: Contracting CD4+ clones appeared mostly in the CM and EM memory subsets, whereas CD8+ clones were enriched in EMRA. Some responding clones were found in pre-infection memory, which suggests that pre-existing cross-reactive memory T cells took part in the SARS-CoV-2 response. SARS-CoV-2 specificity of the second-wave clones peaking on day 37 was not confirmed. From day 15 to 85, contracting clones showed balanced CD4/CD8 phenotypes, whereas a second wave of clones that expanded from day 15 to 37 leaned towards CD4+. The study covered only a couple of mild cases, and larger cohorts including severe cases with pre-infection samples were considered necessary.

Input material: PBMCs or a T cell subset sorted from them (not recorded which). The receptor was isolated from a man aged 18-30 years who had mild COVID-19 (a few samples of this study predate the infection). The sample titles of this study are shuffled in the database, so cell type and time point are left out; the donor was told from shared clones. The sequence links TRBV24-1 to TRBJ2-1; tentative D gene TRBD1, with 6 bases matching. The CDR3 here reads CATSDHRVLGEQFF. The nucleotide sequence is given as TGTGCCACCAGTGACCACAGGGTTCTAGGTGAGCAGTTCTTC.